These T cell receptor beta chains were read from a single sample in a study of T cell repertoires in cytomegalovirus infection. TCRdb ran MiXCR on the reads and lists one entry per CDR3 protein. Found here are about 900,000 distinct CDR3 sequences, 30% to 40% of them singletons; the top ten hold under 15%. These receptors are not linked to any known antigen. Sample: cultured CD8+ T cells from PBMCs, taken from culture after CMV antigen stimulation. The receptors stem from a human donor in good health (CMV status not recorded). Some clones in this sample may be carry-over from other donors' samples. Each CDR3 is given with its conserved first and last residue. The D gene is left open where the match is weak. Clone size appears in some rows only: once, few, many, or a class for an expanded clone.

j_call d_call clone_size v_call cdr3_aa cdr3_nt
TRBJ2-1 TRBD1 . TRBV14 CASSQFQGVDEQFF TGTGCCAGCAGCCAGTTCCAGGGGGTTGATGAGCAGTTCTTC
TRBJ1-1 . few TRBV27 CASILIFDGHQGEAFF TGTGCCAGCATCCTAATCTTCGACGGACACCAAGGTGAAGCTTTCTTT
TRBJ1-2 TRBD1 few TRBV10-2 CASSESGQGGPYGYTF TGCGCCAGCAGTGAATCCGGACAGGGGGGACCCTATGGCTACACCTTC
TRBJ2-3 . . TRBV11-3 CASSPGQFTDTQYF TGTGCCAGCAGCCCCGGACAGTTCACAGATACGCAGTATTTT
TRBJ1-1 . . TRBV12-3/TRBV12-4 CASSFNSLWTEAFF TGTGCCAGCAGTTTCAACAGTTTGTGGACTGAAGCTTTCTTT
TRBJ2-3 TRBD1 . TRBV10-3 CAISDQGVTDTQYF TGTGCCATCAGTGACCAGGGGGTCACAGATACGCAGTATTTT
TRBJ2-7 TRBD1 few TRBV7-9 CASSTWTGGALYF TGTGCCAGCAGCACATGGACAGGGGGCGCTTTGTACTTC
TRBJ2-1 TRBD1 few TRBV25-1 CASRGQGSLNEQFF TGTGCCAGCAGGGGACAGGGCTCGCTCAATGAGCAGTTCTTC
TRBJ2-1 . . TRBV14 CASRMRGASYNEQFF TGTGCCAGCAGGATGAGGGGGGCCTCCTACAATGAGCAGTTCTTC
TRBJ2-2 TRBD2 . TRBV12-5 CASGWGLAGGPVDGELFF TGTGCTAGTGGTTGGGGACTAGCGGGGGGCCCGGTGGACGGGGAGCTGTTTTTT
TRBJ2-3 TRBD1 . TRBV9 CASRARGSGTDTQYF TGTGCCAGCAGAGCCAGGGGGAGCGGCACAGATACGCAGTATTTT
TRBJ2-7 . . TRBV7-8 CASSLGGLATYEQYF TGTGCCAGCAGCTTAGGTGGCCTAGCGACTTACGAGCAGTACTTC
TRBJ2-2 . once TRBV3-1 CASIPQGGNTGELFF TGTGCCAGCATTCCTCAGGGGGGGAACACCGGGGAGCTGTTTTTT
TRBJ2-3 . few TRBV5-6 CASNSPQGGGTQYF TGTGCCAGCAACTCTCCCCAGGGAGGGGGTACGCAGTATTTT
TRBJ2-3 TRBD2 . TRBV5-6 CASSLSRGGGLDTQYF TGTGCCAGCAGCCTATCACGGGGGGGCGGCTTAGATACGCAGTATTTT
TRBJ2-2 . few TRBV12-3/TRBV12-4 CASIPGPYTGELFF TGTGCCAGCATTCCGGGACCTTACACCGGGGAGCTGTTTTTT
TRBJ2-2 . many TRBV7-8 CASPFGNTGELFF TGTGCCAGCCCTTTTGGGAACACCGGGGAGCTGTTTTTT
TRBJ1-3 . . TRBV7-4 CASSPQAGPGGNTIYF TGTGCCAGCAGCCCACAAGCGGGGCCAGGTGGAAACACCATATATTTT
TRBJ2-7 . . TRBV19 CASSIAGRGIDEQYF TGTGCCAGTAGTATAGCAGGCAGGGGCATCGACGAGCAGTACTTC
TRBJ1-3 . . TRBV7-6 CASSDGTVSGNTIYF TGTGCCAGCAGCGACGGGACGGTCTCTGGAAACACCATATATTTT
TRBJ2-2 TRBD1 . TRBV19 CASSISGGGTGELFF TGTGCCAGTAGTATATCAGGGGGCGGCACCGGGGAGCTGTTTTTT
TRBJ1-1 . . TRBV6-2/TRBV6-3 CASSDSEAFF TGTGCCAGCAGTGACAGTGAAGCTTTCTTT
TRBJ1-5 . few TRBV19 CASSIMGVGNQPQHF TGTGCCAGTAGTATAATGGGGGTAGGCAATCAGCCCCAGCATTTT
TRBJ2-4 . . TRBV7-4 CASSLPTEAKNIQYF TGTGCCAGCAGCTTACCGACCGAGGCCAAAAACATTCAGTACTTC
TRBJ2-2 . many TRBV11-2 CASSFGVTNTGELFF TGTGCCAGCAGCTTTGGAGTCACGAACACCGGGGAGCTGTTTTTT